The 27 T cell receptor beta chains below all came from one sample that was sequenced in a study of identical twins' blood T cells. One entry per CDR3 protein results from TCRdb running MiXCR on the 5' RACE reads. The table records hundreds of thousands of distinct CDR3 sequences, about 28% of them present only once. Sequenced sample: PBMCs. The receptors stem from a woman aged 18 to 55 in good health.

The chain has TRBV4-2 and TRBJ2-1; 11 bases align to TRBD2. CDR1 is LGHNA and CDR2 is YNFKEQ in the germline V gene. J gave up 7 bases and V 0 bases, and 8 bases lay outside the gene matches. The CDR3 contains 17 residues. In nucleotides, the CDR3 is TGTGCCAGCAGCCAAGAGTTTGAGACTAGCGGGGTTAATGAGCAGTTCTTC. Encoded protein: CASSQEFETSGVNEQFF.

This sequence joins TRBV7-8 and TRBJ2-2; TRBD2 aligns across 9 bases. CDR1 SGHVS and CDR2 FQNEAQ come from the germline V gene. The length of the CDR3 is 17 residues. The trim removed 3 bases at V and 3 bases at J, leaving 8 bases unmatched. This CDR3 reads CASSFELAGGDTGELFF. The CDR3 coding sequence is TGTGCCAGCAGCTTTGAACTAGCGGGCGGTGACACCGGGGAGCTGTTTTTT.

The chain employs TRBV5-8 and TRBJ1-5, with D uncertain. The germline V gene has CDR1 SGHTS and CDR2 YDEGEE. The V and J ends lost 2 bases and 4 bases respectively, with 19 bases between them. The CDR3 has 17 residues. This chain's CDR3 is CASSLHLSDGMNQPQHF. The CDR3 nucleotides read TGTGCCAGCAGCTTACACTTATCTGACGGAATGAATCAGCCCCAGCATTTT.

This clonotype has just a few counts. CDR3 region: CASSVHGQNTGELFF. The CDR3 DNA reads TGTGCCAGCAGTGTCCACGGCCAGAACACCGGGGAGCTGTTTTTT. V and J are TRBV6-1 and TRBJ2-2, with D uncertain. Germline-derived CDR1 and CDR2 are MNHNS and SASEGT. This CDR3 contains 15 residues. V was shortened by 4 bases and J by 1 base, with 10 bases between the two germline ends.

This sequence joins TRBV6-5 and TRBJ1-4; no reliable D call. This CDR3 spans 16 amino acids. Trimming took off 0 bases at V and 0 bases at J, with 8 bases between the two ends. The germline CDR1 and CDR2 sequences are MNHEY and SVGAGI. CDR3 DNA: TGTGCCAGCAGTTACTCGTTCACCCCAACTAATGAAAAACTGTTTTTT. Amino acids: CASSYSFTPTNEKLFF.

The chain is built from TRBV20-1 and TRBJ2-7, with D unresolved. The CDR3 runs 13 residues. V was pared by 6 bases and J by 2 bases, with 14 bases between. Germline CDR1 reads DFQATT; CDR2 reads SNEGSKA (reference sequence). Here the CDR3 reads CSAFSDGTYEQYF. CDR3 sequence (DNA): TGCAGTGCCTTCTCGGACGGAACCTACGAGCAGTACTTC.

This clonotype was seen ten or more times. CDR3 loop: CASRTGTYNSPLHF. The CDR3 DNA sequence: TGTGCCAGCAGAACGGGAACCTATAATTCACCCCTCCACTTT. This chain connects TRBV6-5 to TRBJ1-6, with no clear D. CDR3 size: 14 residues. Per the germline V gene, CDR1 is MNHEY and CDR2 is SVGAGI. Trimming took off 6 bases at V and 2 bases at J, with 8 bases between the two ends.

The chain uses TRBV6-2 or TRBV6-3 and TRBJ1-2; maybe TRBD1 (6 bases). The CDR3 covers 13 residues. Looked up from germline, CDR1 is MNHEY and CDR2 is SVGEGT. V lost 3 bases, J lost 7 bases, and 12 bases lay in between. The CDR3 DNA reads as TGTGCCAGCAGTTATACAGGGCGGAGTGGCTACACCTTC. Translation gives CASSYTGRSGYTF.

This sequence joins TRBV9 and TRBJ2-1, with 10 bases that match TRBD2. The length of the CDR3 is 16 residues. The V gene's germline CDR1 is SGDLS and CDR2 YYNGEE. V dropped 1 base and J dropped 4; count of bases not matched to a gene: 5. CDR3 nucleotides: TGTGCCAGCAGCGTATTTCGGACTAGCGGTTACAATGAGCAGTTCTTC. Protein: CASSVFRTSGYNEQFF.

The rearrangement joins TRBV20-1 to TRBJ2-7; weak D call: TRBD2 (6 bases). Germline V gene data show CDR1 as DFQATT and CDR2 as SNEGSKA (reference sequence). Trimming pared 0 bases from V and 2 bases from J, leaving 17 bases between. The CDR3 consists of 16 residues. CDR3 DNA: TGCAGTGCTAGAGATATTGTTGCGGGGCAGGCCTACGAGCAGTACTTC. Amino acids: CSARDIVAGQAYEQYF.

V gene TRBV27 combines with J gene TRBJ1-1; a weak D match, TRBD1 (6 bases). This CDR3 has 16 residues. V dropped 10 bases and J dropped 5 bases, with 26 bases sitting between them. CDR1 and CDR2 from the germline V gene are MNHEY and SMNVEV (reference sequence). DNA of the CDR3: TGTGCCATTAGCCCGGCAGGGGATATTGCGGGGACTGAAGCTTTCTTT. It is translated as CAISPAGDIAGTEAFF.

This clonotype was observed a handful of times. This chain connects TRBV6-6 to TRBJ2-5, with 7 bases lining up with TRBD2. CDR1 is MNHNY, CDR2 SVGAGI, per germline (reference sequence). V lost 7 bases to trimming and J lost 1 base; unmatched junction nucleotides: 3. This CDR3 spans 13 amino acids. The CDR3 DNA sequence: TGTGCCAGCATAGGGACTACCCAAGAGACCCAGTACTTC. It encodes CASIGTTQETQYF.

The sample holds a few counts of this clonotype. The CDR3 here is CASSLPGTGYGYTF. The CDR3, as DNA: TGCGCCAGCAGCTTGCCTGGGACAGGCTATGGCTACACCTTC. This chain uses TRBV5-1 with TRBJ1-2, with 8 nucleotides matching TRBD1. The length of the CDR3 is 14 residues. V shed 1 base, J shed 4 bases, and the junction held 3 bases outside the gene matches. Germline CDR1 SGHRS, CDR2 YFSETQ.

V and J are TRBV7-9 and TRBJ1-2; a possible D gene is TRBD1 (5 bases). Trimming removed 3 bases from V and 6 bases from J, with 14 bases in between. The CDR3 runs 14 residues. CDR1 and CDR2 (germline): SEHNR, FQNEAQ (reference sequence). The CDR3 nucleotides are TGTGCCAGCAGCTTCTCCGGGGCAGGTGATGGCTACACCTTC. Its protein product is CASSFSGAGDGYTF.

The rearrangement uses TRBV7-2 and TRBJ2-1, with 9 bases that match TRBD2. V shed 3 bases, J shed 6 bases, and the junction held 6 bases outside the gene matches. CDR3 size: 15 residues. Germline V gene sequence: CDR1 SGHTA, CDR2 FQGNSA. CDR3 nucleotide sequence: TGTGCCAGCAGCTTGACTAGCGGACTTTTCAATGAGCAGTTCTTC. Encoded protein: CASSLTSGLFNEQFF.

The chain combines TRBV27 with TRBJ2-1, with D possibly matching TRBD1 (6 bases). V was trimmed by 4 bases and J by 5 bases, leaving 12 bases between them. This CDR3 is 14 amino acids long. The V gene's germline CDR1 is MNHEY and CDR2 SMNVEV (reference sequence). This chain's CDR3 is CASSSHGQNNEQFF. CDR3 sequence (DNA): TGTGCCAGCAGTTCCCACGGACAGAACAATGAGCAGTTCTTC.

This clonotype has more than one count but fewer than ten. The CDR3 region is CASSGIRGTHQPQHF. The CDR3 DNA reads as TGCGCCAGCAGTGGGATTCGGGGAACCCATCAGCCCCAGCATTTT. The chain carries TRBV10-2 and TRBJ1-5; no clear D. The germline gives CDR1 WSHSY, CDR2 SAAADI. The CDR3 loop spans 15 amino acids. V was pared by 4 bases and J by 5 bases, with 15 bases between.

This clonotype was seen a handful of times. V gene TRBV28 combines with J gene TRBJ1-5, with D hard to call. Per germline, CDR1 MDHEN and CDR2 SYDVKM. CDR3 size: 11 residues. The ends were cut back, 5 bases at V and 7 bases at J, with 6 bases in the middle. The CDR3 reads CASSHTQPQHF. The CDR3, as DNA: TGTGCCAGCAGTCACACCCAGCCCCAGCATTTT.

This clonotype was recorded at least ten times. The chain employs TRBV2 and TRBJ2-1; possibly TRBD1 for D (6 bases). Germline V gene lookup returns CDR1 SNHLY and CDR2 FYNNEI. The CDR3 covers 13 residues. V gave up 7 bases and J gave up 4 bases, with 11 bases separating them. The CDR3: CASKRTAYNEQFF. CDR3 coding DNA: TGTGCCAGCAAAAGGACAGCATACAATGAGCAGTTCTTC.

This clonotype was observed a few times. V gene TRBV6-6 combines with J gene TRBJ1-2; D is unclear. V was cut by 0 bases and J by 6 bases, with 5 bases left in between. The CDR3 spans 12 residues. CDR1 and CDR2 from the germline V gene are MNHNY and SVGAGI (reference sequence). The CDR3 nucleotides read TGTGCCAGCAGTTACTCGGGGAATGGCTACACCTTC. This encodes CASSYSGNGYTF.

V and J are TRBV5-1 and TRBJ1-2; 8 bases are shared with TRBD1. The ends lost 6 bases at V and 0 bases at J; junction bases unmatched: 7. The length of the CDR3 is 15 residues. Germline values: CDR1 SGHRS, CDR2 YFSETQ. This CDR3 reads CASIPWTGTNYGYTF. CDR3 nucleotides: TGCGCCAGCATCCCCTGGACAGGGACTAACTATGGCTACACCTTC.

The CDR3 sequence is CASSQSLANGELFF. As DNA, the CDR3 is TGTGCCAGCAGCCAATCATTAGCCAACGGGGAGCTGTTTTTT. The V and J genes are TRBV14 and TRBJ2-2; no clear D. Germline V CDR1 and CDR2: SGHDN, FVKESK. CDR3 length equals 14 residues. Trimming removed 2 bases from V and 7 bases from J, with 11 bases in between.

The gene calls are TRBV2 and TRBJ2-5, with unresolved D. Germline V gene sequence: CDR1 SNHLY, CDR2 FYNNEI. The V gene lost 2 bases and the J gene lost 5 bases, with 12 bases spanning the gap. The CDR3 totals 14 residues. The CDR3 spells CASSEIWNSETQYF. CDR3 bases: TGTGCCAGCAGTGAAATCTGGAATAGCGAGACCCAGTACTTC.

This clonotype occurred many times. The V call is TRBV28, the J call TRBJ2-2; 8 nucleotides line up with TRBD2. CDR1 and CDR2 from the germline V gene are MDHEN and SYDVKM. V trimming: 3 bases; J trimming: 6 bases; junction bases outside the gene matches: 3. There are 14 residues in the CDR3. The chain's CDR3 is CASSFSGSSGELFF. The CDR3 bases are TGTGCCAGCAGTTTCAGCGGGAGCTCCGGGGAGCTGTTTTTT. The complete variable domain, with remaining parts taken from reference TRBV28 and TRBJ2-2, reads DVKVTQSSRYLVKRTGEKVFLECVQDMDHENMFWYRQDPGLGLRLIYFSYDVKMKEKGDIPEGYSVSREKKERFSLILESASTNQTSMYLCASSFSGSSGELFFGEGSRLTVL.

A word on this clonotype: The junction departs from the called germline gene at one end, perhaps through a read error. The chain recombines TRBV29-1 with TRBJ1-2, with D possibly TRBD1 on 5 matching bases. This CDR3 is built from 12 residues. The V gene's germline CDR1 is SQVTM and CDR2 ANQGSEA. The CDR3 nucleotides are TGCAGCGCCCGGGGACCTAACCATGGCTACACCTTC. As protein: CSARGPNHGYTF.

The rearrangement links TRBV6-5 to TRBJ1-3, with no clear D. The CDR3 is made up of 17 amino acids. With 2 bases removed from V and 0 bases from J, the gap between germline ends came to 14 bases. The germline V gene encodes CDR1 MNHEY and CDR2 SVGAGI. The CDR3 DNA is TGTGCCAGCAGTTACGGACCGCCCCGCAACTCTGGAAACACCATATATTTT. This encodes CASSYGPPRNSGNTIYF.

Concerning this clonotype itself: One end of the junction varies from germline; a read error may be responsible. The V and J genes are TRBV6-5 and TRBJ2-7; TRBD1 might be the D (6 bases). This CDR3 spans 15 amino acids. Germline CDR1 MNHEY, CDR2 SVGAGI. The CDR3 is CVSSYSSRGFYEQYF. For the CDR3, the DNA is TGTGTCAGCAGTTACTCTAGCAGGGGTTTTTACGAGCAGTACTTC.